This T cell receptor beta chain stems from a study of identical twins. Notes on the study in general: In drawing conclusions, the study used cross-sectional statistical analysis and did not follow the same donors.

The junction had 5 bases not matched to a gene; V was cut back by 3 bases and J by 7 bases. The CDR3 consists of 16 residues. Unique molecular identifiers were present on the cDNA, and a universal primer site came from template switching. TCRdb re-called the 5' RACE reads through MiXCR, storing one row per CDR3 protein. Of some 1,600,000 distinct CDR3 sequences in the sample, roughly 35% were seen once. This clonotype was seen more than once but under ten times. Its antigen is currently unknown. The sequencing input was cord blood. The J gene is TRBJ1-6, the V gene TRBV12-3 or TRBV12-4, with TRBD1 identical over 11 bases. The receptor comes from a newborn girl in good health. CDR3 residues: CASSLGQGVRNSPLHF. The DNA of the CDR3 is TGTGCCAGCAGTTTGGGACAGGGGGTTCGGAATTCACCCCTCCACTTT.